This TCR beta chain is drawn from a study of CD8+ T cells in alopecia areata. Overall study: A regimen of oral tofacitinib, 5 to 10 mg twice daily, was given to treated patients. Tofacitinib ran 6 to 18 months, followed by 6 months off drug.

The sample's treatment: oral pan-JAK inhibitor, 5-10 mg twice daily. As part of sample collection, lesional scalp punch biopsies and peripheral blood were taken from alopecia areata patients. T lymphocytes (CD4+ and CD8+) were sorted from PBMCs. This CDR3 region has 18 residues. The J segment lost 4 bases and the V segment lost 2 bases, leaving 12 bases of the junction unmatched. Germline loops: CDR1 SGHNT, CDR2 YYREEE (reference sequence). As the sequencing template, cDNA was produced by extracting RNA and reverse transcribing it. The data were produced by immunoSEQ multiplex PCR, yet TCRdb's version contains in-frame clones alone and is incomplete. The sample lists about 200,000 clones, more than 30% occurring once.

This material consisted of CD4+ T cells sorted from blood, taken between weeks 30 and 35, from a patient treated with tofacitinib. The TCR sequence derives from a human donor with alopecia areata. The genes are TRBV5-4 and TRBJ1-1, with 12 bases matching TRBD1. CDR3: CASSLPPGTGGTGTEAFF. The CDR3 coding sequence is TGTGCCAGCAGCTTACCCCCAGGGACAGGGGGCACGGGCACTGAAGCTTTCTTT.